This T cell receptor beta chain was sequenced during a study of blood T cell repertoires in COVID-19. Whole-study context: Donors in the United States, Italy and Spain gave samples during acute or convalescent COVID-19. PBMCs, B-cell-depleted T cells, or T cells were the source of the cDNA or gDNA that made up the material.

The authors' processing: From reference gene primer amplification, estimates of nucleated cell counts were derived. The method was immunoSEQ multiplex PCR; TCRdb's version includes in-frame clones alone and lacks a portion of them. The V and J calls and clone size come from that table; D and trimming were worked out from the DNA. The sample carries 23,000 or so clones, around 90% recorded once. The CDR3 contains 13 residues. CDR1 SGHRS and CDR2 YFSETQ come from the germline V gene. Trimming left V 2 bases short and J 10 bases short, with 13 bases between. Specimen: peripheral blood. The chain uses TRBV5-1 and TRBJ2-1, with TRBD2 as a possible D gene (6 bases). The TCR originated in a human donor in a cohort sampled during active COVID-19. The CDR3 here is CASSFGGPEEQFF. CDR3 sequence (DNA): TGCGCCAGCAGCTTCGGGGGACCCGAGGAGCAGTTCTTC.